These 24 T cell receptor beta chains came from one sample sequenced in a study of early T cells in non-severe SARS-CoV-2 infection. TCRdb re-called the 5' RACE reads with MiXCR, one entry per CDR3 protein. The data contain approximately 76,000 distinct CDR3 sequences, around 15% of them singletons. The material sequenced was whole blood. The source of these receptors is an adult who was a healthcare worker with PCR-confirmed SARS-CoV-2 infection or an uninfected control (not recorded which).

The rearrangement joins TRBV6-5 to TRBJ2-1, with 7 bases that match TRBD1. The CDR3 sequence is 15 residues long. Unmatched junction bases numbered 8, after V lost 6 bases and J lost 3 bases. Germline lookup yields CDR1 MNHEY and CDR2 SVGAGI. The CDR3 loop reads CASSLDRAFYNEQFF. As DNA, the CDR3 is TGTGCCAGCAGCCTAGACAGGGCTTTCTACAATGAGCAGTTCTTC.

This clonotype showed up many times. This rearrangement joins TRBV2 to TRBJ2-7; D call uncertain. Germline CDR1 SNHLY, CDR2 FYNNEI. Trimming removed 7 bases at V and 0 bases at J, with 13 bases between. The CDR3 is 14 residues long. CDR3: CASIRTANSYEQYF. Written as DNA, the CDR3 is TGTGCCAGCATAAGGACGGCGAACTCCTACGAGCAGTACTTC.

This clonotype was seen at least ten times. The chain joins TRBV7-9 to TRBJ2-2; D remains ambiguous. The CDR3 is 15 residues long. Germline V gene lookup returns CDR1 SEHNR and CDR2 FQNEAQ (reference sequence). Deletions cut 1 base from V and 5 bases from J, with 11 bases between. The CDR3 sequence: CASSLEPDDTGELFF. CDR3 sequence (DNA): TGTGCCAGCAGCTTAGAACCGGACGATACCGGGGAGCTGTTTTTT. The whole variable domain, filled in from reference TRBV7-9 and TRBJ2-2, reads DTGVSQNPRHKITKRGQNVTFRCDPISEHNRLYWYRQTLGQGPEFLTYFQNEAQLEKSRLLSDRFSAERPKGSFSTLEIQRTEQGDSAMYLCASSLEPDDTGELFFGEGSRLTVL.

In its sample, this clonotype was seen a few times. The rearrangement uses TRBV9 and TRBJ2-7, with D maybe TRBD2 (5 bases). Germline CDR1 is SGDLS and CDR2 is YYNGEE. The CDR3 runs 13 residues. V was cut by 3 bases and J by 3 bases, with 10 bases left in between. The CDR3 here is CASSERPNYEQYF. The CDR3 nucleotides read TGTGCCAGCAGCGAGCGGCCCAACTACGAGCAGTACTTC. Together with reference TRBV9 and TRBJ2-7, the CDR3 gives the full variable domain: DSGVTQTPKHLITATGQRVTLRCSPRSGDLSVYWYQQSLDQGLQFLIQYYNGEERAKGNILERFSAQQFPDLHSELNLSSLELGDSALYFCASSERPNYEQYFGPGTRLTVT.

This clonotype was observed a handful of times. V and J are TRBV5-1 and TRBJ2-1; D is undetermined. V was cut by 0 bases and J by 3 bases, with 13 bases left in between. Per the germline V gene, CDR1 is SGHRS and CDR2 is YFSETQ. The CDR3 is 16 amino acids. The CDR3 nucleotides are TGCGCCAGCAGCTTGGCCGTCACTTTCGACTACAATGAGCAGTTCTTC. This encodes CASSLAVTFDYNEQFF.

This clonotype was seen ten or more times. The chain carries TRBV2 and TRBJ1-5, with no clear D. V was trimmed by 6 bases and J by 2 bases, leaving 11 bases between them. Germline loops: CDR1 SNHLY, CDR2 FYNNEI. The CDR3 consists of 14 residues. As DNA, the CDR3 is TGTGCCAGCAGAGTGAATAGAGGCAATCAGCCCCAGCATTTT. As protein: CASRVNRGNQPQHF.

The chain recombines TRBV12-3 or TRBV12-4 with TRBJ1-3; D is unclear. This CDR3 is built from 14 residues. The V end lost 3 bases, the J end lost 1 base, and 7 bases lay between the germline ends. CDR3 protein: CASSFSGSGNTIYF. CDR3 bases: TGTGCCAGCAGTTTTTCGGGTTCTGGAAACACCATATATTTT.

This clonotype was picked up a small number of times. The gene calls are TRBV29-1 and TRBJ1-1; D not resolved. The germline V and J ends were trimmed by 4 bases and 4 bases, with 16 bases remaining between them. Germline CDR1 is SQVTM and CDR2 is ANQGSEA. The CDR3 spans 14 residues. The CDR3 DNA reads TGCAGCGTTGTAAGGTCCGGGGAGAGCACTGAAGCTTTCTTT. Translating it yields CSVVRSGESTEAFF. Filled out from reference TRBV29-1 and TRBJ1-1, the complete variable domain reads SAVISQKPSRDICQRGTSLTIQCQVDSQVTMMFWYRQQPGQSLTLIATANQGSEATYESGFVIDKFPISRPNLTFSTLTVSNMSPEDSSIYLCSVVRSGESTEAFFGQGTRLTVV.

This clonotype occurred many times. V gene TRBV12-3 or TRBV12-4 combines with J gene TRBJ2-7, with 7 bases matching TRBD1. The CDR3 length is 13 residues. The V segment lost 5 bases and the J segment 8 bases; nucleotides outside the gene matches: 9. The CDR3 loop is CASSPGTAPQQYF. CDR3 in DNA: TGTGCCAGCAGTCCGGGGACAGCCCCCCAGCAGTACTTC.

With respect to this clonotype: Compared with germline, one end of the junction differs, possibly owing to a read error. The V call is TRBV5-1, the J call TRBJ1-1, with D unclear. This CDR3 spans 15 amino acids. CDR1 is SGHRS, CDR2 YFSETQ, per germline. CDR3 sequence (DNA): TGCGTCAGCAGCTTACTGCCCAGATCTAACACTGAAGCTTTCTTT. This codes for CVSSLLPRSNTEAFF.

The chain carries TRBV5-1 and TRBJ2-7, with a weak D call TRBD1 (5 bases). Looked up from germline, CDR1 is SGHRS and CDR2 is YFSETQ. V was trimmed by 4 bases and J by 0 bases, leaving 11 bases between them. The CDR3 runs 14 residues. The CDR3 spells CASSQGHRSYEQYF. CDR3 in DNA: TGCGCCAGCAGCCAAGGACATCGCTCCTACGAGCAGTACTTC.

This clonotype was counted a few times. J is TRBJ2-7 and V is TRBV21-1; TRBD1 is the table's D call and was not checked against the DNA. TRBV21-1 is described as a pseudogene. The CDR3 length is 16 residues. CDR3 residues: CASSRIERQGGYEQYF. DNA for the CDR3: TGTGCCAGCAGCAGGATCGAAAGACAGGGTGGATACGAGCAGTACTTC.

This clonotype was observed many times. This chain connects TRBV11-2 to TRBJ2-1; D ambiguous. The CDR3 runs 16 residues. Germline loops: CDR1 SGHAT, CDR2 FQNNGV. The germline V and J ends were trimmed by 5 bases and 0 bases, with 14 bases remaining between them. As DNA, the CDR3 is TGTGCCAGCAGCGCCCGCTCCGACGGCTCCTACAATGAGCAGTTCTTC. This translates into CASSARSDGSYNEQFF.

This rearrangement joins TRBV20-1 to TRBJ1-6; 7 bases match TRBD1. Germline V gene sequence: CDR1 DFQATT, CDR2 SNEGSKA (reference sequence). CDR3 length: 16 amino acids. J lost 0 bases, V lost 5 bases, and 7 bases had no gene match. The CDR3 coding sequence is TGCAGTGCTCCCCGACAGGGCAGCTCCTATAATTCACCCCTCCACTTT. Its protein product is CSAPRQGSSYNSPLHF.

This chain uses TRBV29-1 with TRBJ2-1, with TRBD1 as a possible D gene (7 bases). Germline assignment: CDR1 SQVTM and CDR2 ANQGSEA. The CDR3 covers 12 residues. V was trimmed by 4 bases and J by 9 bases, leaving 13 bases between them. This CDR3 reads CSVVSQGGEQFF. The CDR3 DNA reads as TGCAGCGTTGTATCCCAGGGGGGTGAGCAGTTCTTC.

The chain couples TRBV5-1 to TRBJ2-1; the match to TRBD1 covers 8 bases. The germline V gene encodes CDR1 SGHRS and CDR2 YFSETQ. The CDR3 has 14 residues. The V segment lost 10 bases and the J segment 3 bases; nucleotides outside the gene matches: 9. The CDR3 DNA follows: TGCGCCCAGCTAGGGACAGGAGACTACAATGAGCAGTTCTTC. Translating gives CAQLGTGDYNEQFF.

The chain recombines TRBV5-1 with TRBJ1-1; 7 positions match TRBD1. V gave up 0 bases and J gave up 4 bases; unmatched junction bases: 6. The germline gives CDR1 SGHRS, CDR2 YFSETQ. The CDR3 is 15 amino acids. CDR3: CASSLAGTVFTEAFF. The CDR3 DNA sequence: TGCGCCAGCAGCTTGGCGGGGACAGTTTTCACTGAAGCTTTCTTT. Complete variable domain (other parts from reference TRBV5-1 and TRBJ1-1): KAGVTQTPRYLIKTRGQQVTLSCSPISGHRSVSWYQQTPGQGLQFLFEYFSETQRNKGNFPGRFSGRQFSNSRSEMNVSTLELGDSALYLCASSLAGTVFTEAFFGQGTRLTVV.

The chain links TRBV18 to TRBJ1-3; 8 bases agree with TRBD1. CDR1 KGHSH and CDR2 LQKENI come from the germline V gene. The CDR3 covers 14 residues. The ends lost 5 bases at V and 2 bases at J; junction bases unmatched: 2. The CDR3, as DNA: TGTGCCAGCTCATCGGACAGGGCTGGAAACACCATATATTTT. It translates to CASSSDRAGNTIYF.

This clonotype was detected only a few times. This rearrangement joins TRBV6-4 to TRBJ1-5; D is possibly TRBD1 (6 bases). Trimming shortened V by 6 bases and J by 7 bases, and 19 bases separated the two germline ends. The CDR3 is 15 residues long. Germline assignment: CDR1 MRHNA and CDR2 SNTAGT. CDR3 sequence: CASREPGALDQPQHF. The CDR3 nucleotides read TGTGCCAGCAGGGAACCAGGGGCCCTAGACCAGCCCCAGCATTTT.

Concerning this clonotype: Relative to the germline gene, one junction end is altered; a read error may explain this. The chain uses TRBV5-1 and TRBJ2-3; D gene unclear. This CDR3 spans 13 amino acids. From germline, CDR1 is SGHRS and CDR2 YFSETQ. The CDR3 here is CVSSLYWVDTQYF. CDR3 nucleotide sequence: TGCGTCAGCAGCTTGTACTGGGTGGATACGCAGTATTTT.

This clonotype was seen many times. The chain uses TRBV19 and TRBJ1-5; weak D call: TRBD1 (5 bases). V was cut by 7 bases and J by 5 bases, with 15 bases left in between. This CDR3 spans 14 amino acids. Looked up from germline, CDR1 is LNHDA and CDR2 is SQIVND (reference sequence). The CDR3 loop is CASTWGNQDQPQHF. The CDR3 nucleotides read TGTGCCAGTACCTGGGGGAATCAGGATCAGCCCCAGCATTTT.

This clonotype was found a few times. The chain links TRBV10-2 to TRBJ1-1, with D possibly TRBD1 on 5 matching bases. V lost 2 bases, J lost 5 bases, and 12 bases lay in between. This CDR3 is built from 14 residues. Per germline, CDR1 WSHSY and CDR2 SAAADI. The DNA of the CDR3 is TGCGCCAGCAGTGAGGAGGGGAGTAAGACTGAAGCTTTCTTT. Translation: CASSEEGSKTEAFF.

In its sample, this clonotype was seen many times. The chain is built from TRBV5-8 and TRBJ2-6; no definite D call. The germline V gene has CDR1 SGHTS and CDR2 YDEGEE. The germline V and J ends were trimmed by 3 bases and 0 bases, with 10 bases remaining between them. This CDR3 comprises 16 residues. This CDR3 reads CASSSASHSGANVLTF. The CDR3 DNA follows: TGTGCCAGCAGCTCAGCATCACACTCTGGGGCCAACGTCCTGACTTTC.

This clonotype was recorded a few times. The chain uses TRBV27 and TRBJ2-7; tentatively, D is TRBD2 (5 bases). Germline V gene data show CDR1 as MNHEY and CDR2 as SMNVEV (reference sequence). Trimming removed 5 bases at V and 6 bases at J, with 26 bases between. The CDR3 totals 17 residues. Here the CDR3 DNA reads TGTGCCAGCAGTCCCTATTCCGCCGGGGTAAGGAGTGGCGAGCAGTACTTC. It is translated as CASSPYSAGVRSGEQYF.